The present entry profiles one TCR beta chain with its context. Produced via immunoSEQ multiplex PCR; TCRdb's table is partial and in-frame only. The top ten hold approximately 10% of the sample, which has fewer than 250,000 clones, roughly 87% seen once. The source of the sample is a study of blood T cell repertoires in COVID-19. The sequence was obtained from a young man who had recovered from COVID-19. The sequenced material came from PBMCs or T cells enriched from blood (not recorded which).

The CDR3: CASSDSTTDSLGYGYTF. The CDR3 DNA reads as TGCGCCAGCAGCGACTCTACTACGGACAGTTTGGGCTATGGCTACACCTTC. The gene calls are TRBV5-1 and TRBJ1-2; maybe TRBD1 (6 bases). The germline V gene encodes CDR1 SGHRS and CDR2 YFSETQ. Trimming left V 4 bases short and J 4 bases short, with 23 bases between. The CDR3 loop spans 17 amino acids.